The text below deals with one TCR beta chain. This table comes from immunoSEQ multiplex PCR, and its TCRdb copy is limited to in-frame clones, with some not included. The repertoire holds tens of thousands of clones, with around four fifths as singletons. The sample belongs to a study of PD-1 blockade in mismatch repair-deficient tumors. The CDR3 has 15 residues. The rearrangement joins TRBV21-1 to TRBJ2-7; the listed D gene, TRBD1, was not tested against the DNA. TRBV21-1 is flagged as a pseudogene. The sequence came from an adult with mismatch repair-deficient cancer. The source was peripheral blood, collected 4 weeks after starting pembrolizumab. CDR3 DNA: TGTGCCAGCAGCAAGCTCCGGGACAGCAACTACGAGCAGTACTTC. As protein: CASSKLRDSNYEQYF.